Here is one TCR beta chain with its context. V dropped 8 bases and J dropped 11; count of bases not matched to a gene: 6. The CDR3 has 11 amino acids. The germline gives CDR1 SNHLY, CDR2 FYNNEI. CD45RO negativity and positive selection for CCR7 defined naive CD8 cells, a population that excluded terminally differentiated effector memory CD45RA+ cells. This entry belongs to a study of shared clonotypes between healthy human individuals. The method was immunoSEQ multiplex PCR; TCRdb's version includes in-frame clones alone and lacks a portion of them. Of 600,000 or so clones listed, roughly 98% are singletons.

Sample: naive CD8+ T cells sorted from blood. This receptor was taken from a man aged 30 to 39 in good health. The V gene is TRBV2, the J gene TRBJ1-1; TRBD1 aligns across 9 bases. CDR3 residues: CASLRDRDAFF. The CDR3 coding sequence is TGTGCCAGCCTTAGGGACAGGGACGCTTTCTTT.